This T cell receptor beta chain emerged from a study of blood T cell repertoires in COVID-19. In the study overall: The analysed material was cDNA or gDNA that came from T cells, B-cell-depleted T cells, or PBMCs.

Germline CDR1 LNHDA, CDR2 SQIVND (reference sequence). This CDR3 region has 12 residues. Trimming cost V 11 bases and J 0 bases, with 10 bases left between them. Libraries were prepared by immunoSEQ multiplex PCR; TCRdb keeps only in-frame clonotypes and omits some of them. The sample contains about 160,000 clones, approximately 84% of which appear only once. The chain is built from TRBV19 and TRBJ2-5, with D maybe TRBD1 (5 bases). This TCR was recovered from a woman at least 80 years old with acute or convalescent COVID-19. Sequencing input: peripheral blood. DNA of the CDR3: TGTGCCGTGACAGATTACCAAGAGACCCAGTACTTC. Translated, it gives CAVTDYQETQYF.